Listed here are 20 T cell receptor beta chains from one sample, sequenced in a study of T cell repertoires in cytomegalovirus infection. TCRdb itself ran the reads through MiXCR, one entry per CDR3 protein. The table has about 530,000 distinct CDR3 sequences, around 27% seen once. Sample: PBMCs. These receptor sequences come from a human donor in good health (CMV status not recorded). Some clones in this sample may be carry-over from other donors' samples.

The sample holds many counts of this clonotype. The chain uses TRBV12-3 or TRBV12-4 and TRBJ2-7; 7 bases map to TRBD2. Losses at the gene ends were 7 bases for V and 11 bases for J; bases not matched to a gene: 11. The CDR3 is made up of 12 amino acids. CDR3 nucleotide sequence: TGTGCCAGCACCGGAACGCGGGGGAAGGAGTACTTC. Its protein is CASTGTRGKEYF.

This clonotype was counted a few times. CDR3 sequence (DNA): TGTGCCAGCAGTAGGGGACACCTTAACTATGGCTACACCTTC. Protein sequence: CASSRGHLNYGYTF. The V gene is TRBV6-1, the J gene TRBJ1-2, with D maybe TRBD1 (6 bases). The germline gives CDR1 MNHNS, CDR2 SASEGT. V dropped 5 bases and J dropped 1 base, with 11 bases sitting between them. The CDR3 contains 14 residues.

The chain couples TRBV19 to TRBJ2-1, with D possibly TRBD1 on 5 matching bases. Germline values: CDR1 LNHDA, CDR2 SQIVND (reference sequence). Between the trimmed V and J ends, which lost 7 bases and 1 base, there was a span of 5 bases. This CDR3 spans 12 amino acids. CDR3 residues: CASTGSYNEQFF. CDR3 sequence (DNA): TGTGCCAGTACAGGGTCCTACAATGAGCAGTTCTTC. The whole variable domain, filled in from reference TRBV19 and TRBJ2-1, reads DGGITQSPKYLFRKEGQNVTLSCEQNLNHDAMYWYRQDPGQGLRLIYYSQIVNDFQKGDIAEGYSVSREKKESFPLTVTSAQKNPTAFYLCASTGSYNEQFFGPGTRLTVL.

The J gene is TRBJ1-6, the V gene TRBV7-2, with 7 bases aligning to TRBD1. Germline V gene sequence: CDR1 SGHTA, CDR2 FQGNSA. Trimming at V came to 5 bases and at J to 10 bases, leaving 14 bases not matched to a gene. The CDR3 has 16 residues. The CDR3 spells CASSPSDREGRSPLHF. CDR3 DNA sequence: TGTGCCAGCAGCCCCTCCGACAGGGAAGGTCGATCACCCCTCCACTTT.

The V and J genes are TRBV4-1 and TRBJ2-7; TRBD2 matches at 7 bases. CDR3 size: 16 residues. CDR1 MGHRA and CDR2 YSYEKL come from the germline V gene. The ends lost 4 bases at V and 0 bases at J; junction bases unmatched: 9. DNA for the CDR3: TGCGCCAGCAGCCCCTGGACCGGGACTAACTCCTACGAGCAGTACGTC. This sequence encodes CASSPWTGTNSYEQYV.

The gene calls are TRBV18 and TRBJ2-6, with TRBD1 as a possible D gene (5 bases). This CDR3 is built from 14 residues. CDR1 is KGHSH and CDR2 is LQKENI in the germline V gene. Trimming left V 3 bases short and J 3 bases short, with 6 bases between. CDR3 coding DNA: TGTGCCAGCTCACCGACAGATGGGGCCAACGTCCTGACTTTC. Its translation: CASSPTDGANVLTF.

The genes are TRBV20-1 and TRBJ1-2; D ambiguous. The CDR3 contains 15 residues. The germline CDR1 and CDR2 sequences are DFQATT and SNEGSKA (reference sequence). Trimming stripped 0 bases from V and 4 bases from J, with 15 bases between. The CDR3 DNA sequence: TGCAGTGCTAGAGATGTAATGGGCAGATTCTATGGCTACACCTTC. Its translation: CSARDVMGRFYGYTF.

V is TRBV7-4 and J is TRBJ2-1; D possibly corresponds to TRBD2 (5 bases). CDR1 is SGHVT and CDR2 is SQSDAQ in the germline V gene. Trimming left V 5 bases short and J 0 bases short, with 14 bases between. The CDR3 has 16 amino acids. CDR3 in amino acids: CASSPTIGGSYNEQFF. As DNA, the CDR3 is TGTGCCAGCAGCCCTACAATAGGAGGCTCCTACAATGAGCAGTTCTTC.

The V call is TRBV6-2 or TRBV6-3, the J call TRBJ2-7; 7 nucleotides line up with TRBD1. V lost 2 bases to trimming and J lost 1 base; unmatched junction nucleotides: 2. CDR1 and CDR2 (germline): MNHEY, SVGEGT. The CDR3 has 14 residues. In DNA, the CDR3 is TGTGCCAGCAGTTACCGCAGGGGGTCCTACGAGCAGTACGTC. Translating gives CASSYRRGSYEQYV.

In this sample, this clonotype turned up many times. CDR3 coding DNA: TGTGCCAGCAGTCCCCCCCTAAAGGGAAGCTCCTACAATGAGCAGTTCTTC. Its translation: CASSPPLKGSSYNEQFF. This chain joins TRBV6-2 or TRBV6-3 and TRBJ2-1; D is unclear. The length of the CDR3 is 17 residues. V dropped 5 bases and J dropped 0 bases, with 17 bases sitting between them. CDR1 is MNHEY and CDR2 is SVGEGT in the germline V gene.

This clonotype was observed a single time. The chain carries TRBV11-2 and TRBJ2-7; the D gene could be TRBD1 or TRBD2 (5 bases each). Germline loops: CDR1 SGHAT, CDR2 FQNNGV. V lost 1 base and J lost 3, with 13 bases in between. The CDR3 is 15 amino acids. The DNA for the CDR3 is TGTGCCAGCAGCTTAGTTACATCAGGGAGCTACGAGCAGTACGTC. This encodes CASSLVTSGSYEQYV.

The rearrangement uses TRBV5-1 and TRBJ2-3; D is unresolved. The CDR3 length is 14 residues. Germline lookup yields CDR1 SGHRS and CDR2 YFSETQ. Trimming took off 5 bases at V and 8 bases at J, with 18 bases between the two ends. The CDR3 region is CASRKDPTLGTQYF. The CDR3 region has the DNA TGCGCCAGCAGAAAGGACCCGACTTTGGGTACGCAGTATTTT.

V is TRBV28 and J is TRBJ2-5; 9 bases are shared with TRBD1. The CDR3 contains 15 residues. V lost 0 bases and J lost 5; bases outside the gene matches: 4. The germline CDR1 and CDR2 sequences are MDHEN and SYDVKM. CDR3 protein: CASSLWGQGMETQYF. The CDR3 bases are TGTGCCAGCAGTTTATGGGGACAGGGAATGGAGACCCAGTACTTC. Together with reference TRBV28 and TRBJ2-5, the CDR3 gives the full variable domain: DVKVTQSSRYLVKRTGEKVFLECVQDMDHENMFWYRQDPGLGLRLIYFSYDVKMKEKGDIPEGYSVSREKKERFSLILESASTNQTSMYLCASSLWGQGMETQYFGPGTRLLVL.

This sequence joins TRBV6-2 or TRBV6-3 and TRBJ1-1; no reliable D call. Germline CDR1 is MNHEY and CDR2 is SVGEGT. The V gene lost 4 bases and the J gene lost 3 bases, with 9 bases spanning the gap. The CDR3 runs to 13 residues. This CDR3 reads CASSFTPDTEAFF. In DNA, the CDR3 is TGTGCCAGCAGTTTCACCCCGGACACTGAAGCTTTCTTT.

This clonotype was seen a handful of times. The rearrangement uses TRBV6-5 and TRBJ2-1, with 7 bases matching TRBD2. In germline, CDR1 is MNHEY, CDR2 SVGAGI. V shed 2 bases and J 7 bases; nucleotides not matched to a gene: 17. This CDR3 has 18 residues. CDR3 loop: CASSYNLLSGRGRNEQFF. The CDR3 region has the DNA TGTGCCAGCAGTTACAACCTCTTATCGGGGCGGGGGAGAAATGAGCAGTTCTTC.

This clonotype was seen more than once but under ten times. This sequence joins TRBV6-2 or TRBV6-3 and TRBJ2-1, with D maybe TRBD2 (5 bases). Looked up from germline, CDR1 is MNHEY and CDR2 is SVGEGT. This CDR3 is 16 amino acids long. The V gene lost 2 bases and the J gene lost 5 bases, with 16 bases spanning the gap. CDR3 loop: CASSYGRGAENNEQFF. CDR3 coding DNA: TGTGCCAGCAGTTACGGGCGAGGAGCGGAGAACAATGAGCAGTTCTTC.

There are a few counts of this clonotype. The CDR3 DNA sequence: TGTGCCACCAGTGATCGGACTAGCGGGAGTTCGAATGAGCAGTTCTTC. Its translation is CATSDRTSGSSNEQFF. The chain combines TRBV24-1 with TRBJ2-1; 13 bases line up with TRBD2. Per the germline V gene, CDR1 is KGHDR and CDR2 is SFDVKD. The CDR3 is 16 residues long. V dropped 3 bases and J dropped 7; count of bases not matched to a gene: 5.

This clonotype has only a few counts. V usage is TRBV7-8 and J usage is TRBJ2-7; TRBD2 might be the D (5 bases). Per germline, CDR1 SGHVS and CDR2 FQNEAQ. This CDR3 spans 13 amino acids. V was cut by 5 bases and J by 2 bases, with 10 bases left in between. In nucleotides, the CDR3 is TGTGCCAGCAGCAGGGAGAACACCTACGAGCAGTACTTC. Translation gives CASSRENTYEQYF.

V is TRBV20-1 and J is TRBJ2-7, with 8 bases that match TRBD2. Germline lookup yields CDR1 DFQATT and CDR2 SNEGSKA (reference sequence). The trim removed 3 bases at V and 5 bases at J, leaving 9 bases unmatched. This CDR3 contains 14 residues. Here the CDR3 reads CSARVSGSSHEQYF. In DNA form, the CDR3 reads TGCAGTGCTAGGGTCAGCGGGAGTAGCCACGAGCAGTACTTC.

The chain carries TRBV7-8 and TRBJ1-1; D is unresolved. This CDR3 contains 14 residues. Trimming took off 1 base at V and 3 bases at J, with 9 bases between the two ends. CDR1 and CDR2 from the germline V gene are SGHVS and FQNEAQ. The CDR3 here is CASSLGDPDTEAFF. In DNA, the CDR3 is TGTGCCAGCAGCTTAGGGGATCCGGACACTGAAGCTTTCTTT.